Below are 13 T cell receptor beta chains sequenced from a single sample in a study of CD8+ T cells in alopecia areata. Once RNA had been extracted, it was reverse transcribed into cDNA to act as the sequencing template. The table came from immunoSEQ multiplex PCR; TCRdb's copy has only in-frame clones and leaves some out. The table has under 350,000 clones, roughly 50% seen once. Treatment reported: oral pan-JAK inhibitor, 5-10 mg twice daily. The sequenced sample was CD4+ T cells sorted from blood, obtained at week 24, from a patient treated with tofacitinib. Source of these receptors: a human donor with alopecia areata.

This clone was observed a handful of times. The chain couples TRBV6-6 to TRBJ2-1; maybe TRBD2 (6 bases). Germline CDR1 is MNHNY and CDR2 is SVGAGI (reference sequence). V gave up 4 bases and J gave up 4 bases, with 11 bases separating them. The CDR3 is made up of 14 amino acids. CDR3 bases: TGTGCCAGCAGTTTTCGGGGGAGGTACAATGAGCAGTTCTTC. Translated: CASSFRGRYNEQFF.

This clone was detected once. The chain employs TRBV30 and TRBJ2-7; 7 positions match TRBD1. This CDR3 has 13 amino acids. Germline CDR1 is GTSNPN and CDR2 is SVGIG (reference sequence). The trim removed 1 base at V and 6 bases at J, leaving 6 bases unmatched. This chain's CDR3 is CAWSADRVGEQYF. The CDR3 nucleotides read TGTGCCTGGAGTGCAGACAGGGTGGGCGAGCAGTACTTC. The whole variable domain, remainder taken from reference TRBV30 and TRBJ2-7, is SQTIHQWPATLVQPVGSPLSLECTVEGTSNPNLYWYRQAAGRGLQLLFYSVGIGQISSEVPQNLSASRPQDRQFILSSKKLLLSDSGFYLCAWSADRVGEQYFGPGTRLTVT.

The chain joins TRBV30 to TRBJ1-2, with D maybe TRBD1 (5 bases). The V end was cut by 4 bases, the J end by 8 bases, with 17 bases between. CDR1 is GTSNPN and CDR2 is SVGIG in the germline V gene (reference sequence). This CDR3 contains 13 residues. The CDR3 here is CAWTGGPGGGYTF. In nucleotides, the CDR3 is TGTGCCTGGACCGGGGGACCGGGCGGAGGCTACACCTTC.

The V and J genes are TRBV7-9 and TRBJ1-2, with a tentative D call TRBD1 (6 bases). The CDR3 loop spans 15 amino acids. Trimming pared 1 base from V and 4 bases from J, leaving 13 bases between. Per the germline V gene, CDR1 is SEHNR and CDR2 is FQNEAQ (reference sequence). CDR3 sequence (DNA): TGTGCCAGCAGCTTAGAGGGGGGCGCCGGCTATGGCTACACCTTC. Protein: CASSLEGGAGYGYTF.

Many counts were recorded for this clone. The chain is built from TRBV5-4 and TRBJ1-5; 9 bases agree with TRBD1. V dropped 1 base and J dropped 10; count of bases not matched to a gene: 6. The CDR3 runs to 14 residues. Germline loops: CDR1 SGHNT, CDR2 YYREEE (reference sequence). CDR3 coding DNA: TGTGCCAGCAGCTTGTTGGACAGGGGCCACCCCCAGCATTTT. Protein sequence: CASSLLDRGHPQHF.

This clone was observed a few times. V usage is TRBV29-1 and J usage is TRBJ1-2, with TRBD1 identical over 9 bases. Losses at the gene ends were 6 bases for V and 6 bases for J; bases not matched to a gene: 8. Germline CDR1 SQVTM, CDR2 ANQGSEA. CDR3 length: 13 residues. The chain's CDR3 is CSVSGTGPDGYTF. CDR3 nucleotides: TGCAGCGTCTCCGGGACAGGGCCTGATGGCTACACCTTC. Complete variable domain (other parts from reference TRBV29-1 and TRBJ1-2): SAVISQKPSRDICQRGTSLTIQCQVDSQVTMMFWYRQQPGQSLTLIATANQGSEATYESGFVIDKFPISRPNLTFSTLTVSNMSPEDSSIYLCSVSGTGPDGYTFGSGTRLTVV.

This chain links TRBV4-3 with TRBJ1-2; D might be TRBD1 (5 bases). The CDR3 spans 17 residues. The V gene's germline CDR1 is LGHNA and CDR2 YSLEER. Deletions cut 0 bases from V and 2 bases from J, with 16 bases between. CDR3 DNA: TGCGCCAGCAGCCAAGATCAATCAGGGAACATAAACTATGGCTACACCTTC. Amino acid sequence: CASSQDQSGNINYGYTF.

The rearrangement joins TRBV28 to TRBJ1-2; 12 bases map to TRBD1. The CDR3 contains 20 residues. CDR1 and CDR2 (germline): MDHEN, SYDVKM. J lost 2 bases, V lost 3 bases, and 16 bases had no gene match. The CDR3 nucleotides are TGTGCCAGCAGTTTGTTTAGGTTCGGGACAGGGGGCCGTACCAACTATGGCTACACCTTC. It is translated as CASSLFRFGTGGRTNYGYTF.

This clone was seen just once. V is TRBV30 and J is TRBJ1-2; D not certain. This CDR3 has 14 amino acids. Germline V gene lookup returns CDR1 GTSNPN and CDR2 SVGIG (reference sequence). V lost 2 bases and J 0 bases, leaving 10 bases between the germline ends. CDR3 in amino acids: CAWSRYDPNYGYTF. The CDR3 nucleotides read TGTGCCTGGAGTCGGTACGACCCTAACTATGGCTACACCTTC.

The chain recombines TRBV29-1 with TRBJ2-1; TRBD2 aligns across 14 bases. Germline lookup yields CDR1 SQVTM and CDR2 ANQGSEA. The junction had 5 bases not matched to a gene; V was cut back by 6 bases and J by 1 base. The CDR3 runs to 16 residues. The CDR3 nucleotides read TGCAGCGTGGGACTAGCGGGGGCTAGGTCCTACAATGAGCAGTTCTTC. Translation gives CSVGLAGARSYNEQFF.

This clone was picked up a small number of times. The rearrangement links TRBV30 to TRBJ1-3; D is ambiguous. CDR1 and CDR2 (germline): GTSNPN, SVGIG (reference sequence). There are 13 residues in the CDR3. V lost 6 bases and J 0 bases, leaving 9 bases between the germline ends. CDR3 in DNA: TGTGCCTGCGAAGTTACCTCTGGAAACACCATATATTTT. Translation: CACEVTSGNTIYF.

The chain is built from TRBV30 and TRBJ2-5; D gene ambiguous. Between the trimmed V and J ends, which lost 0 bases and 1 base, there was a span of 6 bases. The CDR3 consists of 13 residues. Germline-derived CDR1 and CDR2 are GTSNPN and SVGIG (reference sequence). CDR3 nucleotide sequence: TGTGCCTGGAGTGTTGACACCCAAGAGACCCAGTACTTC. Translated, it gives CAWSVDTQETQYF.

The chain recombines TRBV25-1 with TRBJ2-1, with D possibly matching TRBD2 (5 bases). Germline lookup yields CDR1 MGHDK and CDR2 SYGVNS. CDR3 size: 14 residues. Trimming removed 7 bases at V and 1 base at J, with 11 bases between. The CDR3 sequence: CASKSGNSYNEQFF. CDR3 coding DNA: TGTGCCAGCAAAAGCGGTAATTCCTACAATGAGCAGTTCTTC.